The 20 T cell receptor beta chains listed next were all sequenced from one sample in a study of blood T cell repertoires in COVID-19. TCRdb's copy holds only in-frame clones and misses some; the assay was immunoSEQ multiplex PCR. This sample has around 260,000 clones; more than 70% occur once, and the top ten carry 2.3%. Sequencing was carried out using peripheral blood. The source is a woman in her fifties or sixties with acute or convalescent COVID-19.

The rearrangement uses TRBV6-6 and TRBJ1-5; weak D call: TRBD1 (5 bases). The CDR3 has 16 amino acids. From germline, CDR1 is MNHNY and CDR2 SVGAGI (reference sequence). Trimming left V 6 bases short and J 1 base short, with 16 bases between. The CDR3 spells CASSPGGGGSNQPQHF. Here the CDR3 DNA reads TGTGCCAGCAGCCCGGGCGGGGGGGGAAGCAATCAGCCCCAGCATTTT.

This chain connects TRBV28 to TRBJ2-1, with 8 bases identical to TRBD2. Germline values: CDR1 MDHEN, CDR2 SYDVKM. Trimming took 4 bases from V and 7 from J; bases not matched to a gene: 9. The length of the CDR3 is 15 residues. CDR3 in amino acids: CASSYSGMPFNEQFF. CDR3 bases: TGTGCCAGCAGTTATAGCGGGATGCCTTTTAATGAGCAGTTCTTC.

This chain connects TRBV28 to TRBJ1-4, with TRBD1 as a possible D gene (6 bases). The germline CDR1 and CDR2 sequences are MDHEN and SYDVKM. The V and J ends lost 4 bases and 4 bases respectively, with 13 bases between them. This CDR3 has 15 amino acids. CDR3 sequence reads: CASSSQTGYNEKLFF. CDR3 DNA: TGTGCCAGCAGTTCTCAGACAGGCTATAATGAAAAACTGTTTTTT.

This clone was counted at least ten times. The CDR3 nucleotides are TGTGCCAGTACCACGACGCTGGAGGATCAAGAGACCCAGTACTTC. Its translation: CASTTTLEDQETQYF. V gene TRBV28 combines with J gene TRBJ2-5; D possibly corresponds to TRBD2 (5 bases). Per the germline V gene, CDR1 is MDHEN and CDR2 is SYDVKM. The CDR3 length is 15 residues. The V gene lost 9 bases and the J gene lost 2 bases, with 19 bases spanning the gap.

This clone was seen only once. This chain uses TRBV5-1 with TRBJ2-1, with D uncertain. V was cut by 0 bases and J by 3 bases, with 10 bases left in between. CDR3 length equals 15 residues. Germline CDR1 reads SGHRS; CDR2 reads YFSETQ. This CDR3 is CASSLVSKLYNEQFF. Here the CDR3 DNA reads TGCGCCAGCAGCTTGGTCTCCAAGCTCTACAATGAGCAGTTCTTC. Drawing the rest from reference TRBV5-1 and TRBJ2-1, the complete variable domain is KAGVTQTPRYLIKTRGQQVTLSCSPISGHRSVSWYQQTPGQGLQFLFEYFSETQRNKGNFPGRFSGRQFSNSRSEMNVSTLELGDSALYLCASSLVSKLYNEQFFGPGTRLTVL.

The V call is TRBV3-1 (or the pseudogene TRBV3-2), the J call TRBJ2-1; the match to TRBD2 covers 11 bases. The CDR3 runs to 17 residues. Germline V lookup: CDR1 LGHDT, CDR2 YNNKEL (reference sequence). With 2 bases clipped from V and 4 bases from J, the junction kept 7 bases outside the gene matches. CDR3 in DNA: TGTGCCAGCAGCCAAACCCAAGGGACTAGCGGATACAATGAGCAGTTCTTC. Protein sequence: CASSQTQGTSGYNEQFF.

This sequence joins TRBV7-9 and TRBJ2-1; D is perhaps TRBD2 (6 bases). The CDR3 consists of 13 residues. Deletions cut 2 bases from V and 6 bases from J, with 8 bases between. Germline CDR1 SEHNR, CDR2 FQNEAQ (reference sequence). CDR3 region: CASSLQGGNEQFF. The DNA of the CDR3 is TGTGCCAGCAGCTTACAGGGAGGCAATGAGCAGTTCTTC.

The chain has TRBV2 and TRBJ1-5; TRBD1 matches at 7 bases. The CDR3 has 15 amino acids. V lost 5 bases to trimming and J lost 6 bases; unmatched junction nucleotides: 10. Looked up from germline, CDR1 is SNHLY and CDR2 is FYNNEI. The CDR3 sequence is CASSPGQVGGQPQHF. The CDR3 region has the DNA TGTGCCAGCAGTCCCGGACAGGTAGGAGGTCAGCCCCAGCATTTT. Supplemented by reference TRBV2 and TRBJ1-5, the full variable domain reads EPEVTQTPSHQVTQMGQEVILRCVPISNHLYFYWYRQILGQKVEFLVSFYNNEISEKSEIFDDQFSVERPDGSNFTLKIRSTKLEDSAMYFCASSPGQVGGQPQHFGDGTRLSIL.

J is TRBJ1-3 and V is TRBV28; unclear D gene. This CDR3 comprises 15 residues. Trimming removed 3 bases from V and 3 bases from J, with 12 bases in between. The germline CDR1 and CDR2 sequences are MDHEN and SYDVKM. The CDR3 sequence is CASSFLTGNGNTIYF. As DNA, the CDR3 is TGTGCCAGCAGTTTCCTGACTGGAAATGGAAACACCATATATTTT.

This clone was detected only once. CDR3 loop: CASSWGTGDTDTQYF. CDR3 sequence (DNA): TGTGCCAGCAGCTGGGGGACAGGTGACACAGATACGCAGTATTTT. This chain uses TRBV5-6 with TRBJ2-3, with 8 bases aligning to TRBD1. Germline V gene sequence: CDR1 SGHDT, CDR2 YYEEEE. The J segment lost 2 bases and the V segment lost 3 bases, leaving 5 bases of the junction unmatched. The CDR3 totals 15 residues. Full variable domain (missing parts from reference TRBV5-6 and TRBJ2-3): DAGVTQSPTHLIKTRGQQVTLRCSPKSGHDTVSWYQQALGQGPQFIFQYYEEEERQRGNFPDRFSGHQFPNYSSELNVNALLLGDSALYLCASSWGTGDTDTQYFGPGTRLTVL.

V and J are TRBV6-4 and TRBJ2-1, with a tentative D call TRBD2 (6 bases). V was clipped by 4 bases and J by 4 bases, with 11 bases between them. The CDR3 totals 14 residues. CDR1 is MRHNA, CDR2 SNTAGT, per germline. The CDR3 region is CASSASSEYNEQFF. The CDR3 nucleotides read TGTGCCAGCAGTGCCTCTAGCGAATACAATGAGCAGTTCTTC.

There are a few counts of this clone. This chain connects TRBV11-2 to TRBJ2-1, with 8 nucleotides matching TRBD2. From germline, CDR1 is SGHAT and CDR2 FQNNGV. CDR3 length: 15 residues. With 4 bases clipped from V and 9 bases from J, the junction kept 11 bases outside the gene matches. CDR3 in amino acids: CASSSVKGLAGEQFF. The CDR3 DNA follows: TGTGCCAGCAGCTCCGTGAAAGGACTAGCTGGTGAGCAGTTCTTC. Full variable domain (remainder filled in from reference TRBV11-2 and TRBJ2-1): EAGVAQSPRYKIIEKRQSVAFWCNPISGHATLYWYQQILGQGPKLLIQFQNNGVVDDSQLPKDRFSAERLKGVDSTLKIQPAKLEDSAVYLCASSSVKGLAGEQFFGPGTRLTVL.

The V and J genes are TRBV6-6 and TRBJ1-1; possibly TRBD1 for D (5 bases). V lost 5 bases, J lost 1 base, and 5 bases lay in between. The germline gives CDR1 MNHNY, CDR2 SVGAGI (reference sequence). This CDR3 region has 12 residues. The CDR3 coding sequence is TGTGCCAGCAGTGACAGGAACACTGAAGCTTTCTTT. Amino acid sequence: CASSDRNTEAFF.

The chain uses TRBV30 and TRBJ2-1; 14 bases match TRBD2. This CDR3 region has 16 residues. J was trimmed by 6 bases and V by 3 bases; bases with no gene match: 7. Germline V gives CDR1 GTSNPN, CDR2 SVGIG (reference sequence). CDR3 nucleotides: TGTGCCTGGAGCCAGACTAGCGGGAGGGTGGCCAATGAGCAGTTCTTC. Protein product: CAWSQTSGRVANEQFF.

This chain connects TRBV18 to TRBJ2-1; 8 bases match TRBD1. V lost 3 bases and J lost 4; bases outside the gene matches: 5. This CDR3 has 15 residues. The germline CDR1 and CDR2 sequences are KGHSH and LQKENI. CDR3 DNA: TGTGCCAGCTCACCTCCCGGGACAGGTTACAATGAGCAGTTCTTC. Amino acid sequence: CASSPPGTGYNEQFF.

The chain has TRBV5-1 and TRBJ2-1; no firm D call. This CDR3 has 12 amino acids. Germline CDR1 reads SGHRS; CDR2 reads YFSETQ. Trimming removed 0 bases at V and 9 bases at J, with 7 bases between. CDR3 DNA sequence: TGCGCCAGCAGCTTGGCAAGCCTTGAGCAGTTCTTC. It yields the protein CASSLASLEQFF.

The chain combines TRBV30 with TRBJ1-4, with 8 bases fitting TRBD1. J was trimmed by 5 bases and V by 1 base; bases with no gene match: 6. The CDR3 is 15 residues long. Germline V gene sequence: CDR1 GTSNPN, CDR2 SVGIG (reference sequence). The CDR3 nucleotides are TGTGCCTGGAGTGGGCAGACAGGGGTGAATGAAAAACTGTTTTTT. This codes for CAWSGQTGVNEKLFF.

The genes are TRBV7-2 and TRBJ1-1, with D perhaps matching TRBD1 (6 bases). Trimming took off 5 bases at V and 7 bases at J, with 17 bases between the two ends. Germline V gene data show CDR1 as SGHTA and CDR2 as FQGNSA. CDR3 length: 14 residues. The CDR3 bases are TGTGCCAGCAGCCACCTACAGGGTTTGAATGAAGCTTTCTTT. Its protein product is CASSHLQGLNEAFF.

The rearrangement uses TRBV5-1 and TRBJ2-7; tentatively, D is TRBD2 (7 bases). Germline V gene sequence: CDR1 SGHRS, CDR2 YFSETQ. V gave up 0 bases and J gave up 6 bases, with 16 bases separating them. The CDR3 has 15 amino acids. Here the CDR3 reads CASSLDGGATSEQYF. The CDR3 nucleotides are TGCGCCAGCAGCTTGGATGGGGGGGCAACAAGCGAGCAGTACTTC.

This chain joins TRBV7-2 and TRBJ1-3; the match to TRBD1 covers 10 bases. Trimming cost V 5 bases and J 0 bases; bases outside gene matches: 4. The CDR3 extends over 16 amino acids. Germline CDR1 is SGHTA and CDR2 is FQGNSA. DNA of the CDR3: TGTGCCAGCAGCCCGGACAGGGGGTCCTCTGGAAACACCATATATTTT. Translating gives CASSPDRGSSGNTIYF.